This TCR beta chain came from a study of shared clonotypes between healthy human individuals. From germline, CDR1 is SNHLY and CDR2 FYNNEI. V shed 7 bases, J shed 4 bases, and the junction held 8 bases outside the gene matches. This CDR3 has 14 amino acids. Assay used: immunoSEQ multiplex PCR; TCRdb lists only in-frame clones, some missing. The sample lists about half a million clones; 75% to 85% were seen once. This clone was seen once. The TCR sequence derives from a woman in her forties in good health. Some clones in this sample may be carry-over from other donors' samples. The chain links TRBV2 to TRBJ2-5, with TRBD1 identical over 8 bases. The material sequenced was PBMCs. CDR3 amino acids: CASMGQGAGETQYF. CDR3 bases: TGTGCCAGCATGGGGCAGGGGGCGGGAGAGACCCAGTACTTC.